This T cell receptor beta chain is from a study of cytomegalovirus exposure and HLA in healthy donors. Trimming cost V 7 bases and J 1 base, with 9 bases left between them. The CDR3 has 13 residues. Germline CDR1 reads LNHDA; CDR2 reads SQIVND (reference sequence). The PCR had 60 Vbeta and 13 Jbeta primers. Original methodology: It was a later analysis that counted tens of millions of unique TCR beta chains, of which roughly 11 million were shared. Measured with immunoSEQ multiplex PCR; TCRdb has only the in-frame clones, and not every one. That table gives V, J and clone size, and the DNA gave D and trimming. The sample has about 230,000 clones, roughly 81% seen once; the top ten hold roughly 0.22%.

The sample was PBMCs. This rearrangement joins TRBV19 to TRBJ2-3; D not certain. The TCR comes from a girl aged 2-9 years in good health and CMV-seronegative. CDR3 residues: CASNGVRTDTQYF. In DNA form, the CDR3 reads TGTGCCAGTAACGGAGTACGCACAGATACGCAGTATTTT.